This is a list of T cell receptor beta chains from one sample in a study of blood T cell repertoires in COVID-19. The protocol was immunoSEQ multiplex PCR, while the TCRdb copy is restricted to in-frame clones and leaves out a portion. The data contain about 62,000 clones, more than 85% of them singletons. The material sequenced was peripheral blood. These receptors were collected from a man in his 70s with acute or convalescent COVID-19. CDR3s include the opening cysteine and the closing phenylalanine or tryptophan. The D gene is left open where the match is weak. Rows may omit the clone size; those that give it use once, few, many or a size class.

cdr3_aa: CASSLASGEQFF
cdr3_nt: TGTGCCAGCAGCTTGGCATCGGGTGAGCAGTTCTTC
v_call: TRBV5-6
clone_size: NA
j_call: TRBJ2-1
cdr3_length: 12
d_call: NA

cdr3_aa: CASNGGGRPPYEQYF
cdr3_nt: TGTGCCAGCAACGGGGGAGGGCGCCCCCCCTACGAGCAGTACTTC
v_call: TRBV28
clone_size: NA
j_call: TRBJ2-7
cdr3_length: 15
d_call: TRBD2

cdr3_aa: CASSVTGGISYNEQFF
cdr3_nt: TGTGCCAGCAGCGTAACAGGGGGGATTTCCTACAATGAGCAGTTCTTC
v_call: TRBV9
clone_size: NA
j_call: TRBJ2-1
cdr3_length: 16
d_call: TRBD1

cdr3_aa: CASSDVPGTRPPEQYF
cdr3_nt: TGTGCCAGTAGTGATGTTCCCGGGACTAGACCACCCGAGCAGTACTTC
v_call: TRBV19
clone_size: NA
j_call: TRBJ2-7
cdr3_length: 16
d_call: TRBD2

cdr3_aa: CASSIMGLPGSYNEQFF
cdr3_nt: TGTGCCAGCAGTATTATGGGACTACCCGGAAGCTACAATGAGCAGTTCTTC
v_call: TRBV27
clone_size: NA
j_call: TRBJ2-1
cdr3_length: 17
d_call: TRBD2

cdr3_aa: CASSDSGATDIQYF
cdr3_nt: TGTGCCAGCAGCGACAGTGGGGCTACGGACATTCAGTACTTC
v_call: TRBV5-5
clone_size: NA
j_call: TRBJ2-4
cdr3_length: 14
d_call: NA

cdr3_aa: CASSYTEGQAGGYTF
cdr3_nt: TGTGCCAGCAGTTACACAGAGGGACAGGCCGGGGGCTACACCTTC
v_call: TRBV6-5
clone_size: NA
j_call: TRBJ1-2
cdr3_length: 15
d_call: TRBD1

cdr3_aa: CASSSGGTNNQPQHF
cdr3_nt: TGTGCCAGCAGCTCTGGGGGGACCAACAATCAGCCCCAGCATTTT
v_call: TRBV7-2
clone_size: NA
j_call: TRBJ1-5
cdr3_length: 15
d_call: NA

cdr3_aa: CASSDRRQTDNQPQHF
cdr3_nt: TGTGCCAGCAGTGACCGACGACAGACCGACAATCAGCCCCAGCATTTT
v_call: TRBV25-1
clone_size: NA
j_call: TRBJ1-5
cdr3_length: 16
d_call: NA

cdr3_aa: CASNPRTSGNTDTQYF
cdr3_nt: TGCGCCAGCAACCCTCGGACTAGCGGGAACACAGATACGCAGTATTTT
v_call: TRBV5-1
clone_size: NA
j_call: TRBJ2-3
cdr3_length: 16
d_call: TRBD2

cdr3_aa: CASSLVGTANDGYTF
cdr3_nt: TGTGCCAGCAGCCTCGTCGGGACAGCCAATGATGGCTACACCTTC
v_call: TRBV5-4
clone_size: NA
j_call: TRBJ1-2
cdr3_length: 15
d_call: TRBD1

cdr3_aa: CASSGYQADTQYF
cdr3_nt: TGTGCCAGCAGCGGATACCAGGCAGATACGCAGTATTTT
v_call: TRBV5-4
clone_size: NA
j_call: TRBJ2-3
cdr3_length: 13
d_call: NA

cdr3_aa: CASSERRTRRSSGNTIYF
cdr3_nt: TGCGCCAGCAGTGAGAGGAGAACACGGCGCTCCTCTGGAAACACCATATATTTT
v_call: TRBV10-2
clone_size: NA
j_call: TRBJ1-3
cdr3_length: 18
d_call: NA

cdr3_aa: CASSYGSEANYGYTF
cdr3_nt: TGTGCCAGCAGTTACGGCTCTGAAGCTAACTATGGCTACACCTTC
v_call: TRBV6-6
clone_size: once
j_call: TRBJ1-2
cdr3_length: 15
d_call: NA

cdr3_aa: CASSYEGATNEKLFF
cdr3_nt: TGTGCCAGCAGTTACGAGGGAGCAACTAATGAAAAACTGTTTTTT
v_call: TRBV6-5
clone_size: NA
j_call: TRBJ1-4
cdr3_length: 15
d_call: NA

cdr3_aa: CATSATGVFQETQYF
cdr3_nt: TGTGCCACCAGTGCGACGGGAGTTTTTCAAGAGACCCAGTACTTC
v_call: TRBV24-1
clone_size: NA
j_call: TRBJ2-5
cdr3_length: 15
d_call: NA

cdr3_aa: CASSFSGRADGYTF
cdr3_nt: TGTGCCAGCAGTTTCTCCGGCAGGGCGGATGGCTACACCTTC
v_call: TRBV6-5
clone_size: NA
j_call: TRBJ1-2
cdr3_length: 14
d_call: NA

cdr3_aa: CASSLGTVYSNQPQHF
cdr3_nt: TGTGCCAGCAGCTTAGGGACAGTTTATAGCAATCAGCCCCAGCATTTT
v_call: TRBV7-9
clone_size: NA
j_call: TRBJ1-5
cdr3_length: 16
d_call: NA

cdr3_aa: CASSSNSNQPQHF
cdr3_nt: TGTGCCAGCAGCTCCAATAGCAATCAGCCCCAGCATTTT
v_call: TRBV11-1
clone_size: NA
j_call: TRBJ1-5
cdr3_length: 13
d_call: NA

cdr3_aa: CASSKGRDRANQPQHF
cdr3_nt: TGTGCCAGCAGCAAAGGCCGGGACAGGGCTAATCAGCCCCAGCATTTT
v_call: TRBV21-1
clone_size: NA
j_call: TRBJ1-5
cdr3_length: 16
d_call: NA

cdr3_aa: CASSPDSYGYTF
cdr3_nt: TGTGCCAGCAGCCCGGACAGCTATGGCTACACCTTC
v_call: TRBV5-4
clone_size: NA
j_call: TRBJ1-2
cdr3_length: 12
d_call: NA

cdr3_aa: CASSTGTSRSYEQYF
cdr3_nt: TGTGCCAGCAGCACCGGGACTAGCAGATCCTACGAGCAGTACTTC
v_call: TRBV9
clone_size: few
j_call: TRBJ2-7
cdr3_length: 15
d_call: TRBD2

cdr3_aa: CASSLGPSGVGTDTQYF
cdr3_nt: TGCGCCAGCAGCCTCGGCCCTAGCGGGGTGGGCACAGATACGCAGTATTTT
v_call: TRBV4-1
clone_size: NA
j_call: TRBJ2-3
cdr3_length: 17
d_call: TRBD2

cdr3_aa: CASTPPGITEAFF
cdr3_nt: TGTGCCAGCACCCCCCCGGGGATCACTGAAGCTTTCTTT
v_call: TRBV28
clone_size: NA
j_call: TRBJ1-1
cdr3_length: 13
d_call: NA

cdr3_aa: CAISDRLGTPDTQYF
cdr3_nt: TGTGCCATCAGTGATCGGCTGGGCACTCCAGATACGCAGTATTTT
v_call: TRBV10-3
clone_size: NA
j_call: TRBJ2-3
cdr3_length: 15
d_call: NA

cdr3_aa: CASSLAQGGQFYEQYF
cdr3_nt: TGTGCCAGCAGCCTTGCCCAGGGGGGACAGTTCTACGAGCAGTACTTC
v_call: TRBV9
clone_size: NA
j_call: TRBJ2-7
cdr3_length: 16
d_call: NA

cdr3_aa: CASSPGQSYEQYF
cdr3_nt: TGTGCCAGCAGCCCAGGACAGTCCTACGAGCAGTACTTC
v_call: TRBV27
clone_size: NA
j_call: TRBJ2-7
cdr3_length: 13
d_call: NA

cdr3_aa: CASGLRTGGVSGYTF
cdr3_nt: TGTGCCAGCGGGCTAAGGACAGGCGGTGTTAGTGGCTACACCTTC
v_call: TRBV2
clone_size: NA
j_call: TRBJ1-2
cdr3_length: 15
d_call: TRBD1

cdr3_aa: CASSVGGDRGLGYTF
cdr3_nt: TGTGCCAGCAGCGTAGGAGGGGACAGGGGGCTTGGCTACACCTTC
v_call: TRBV9
clone_size: NA
j_call: TRBJ1-2
cdr3_length: 15
d_call: TRBD1

cdr3_aa: CASSVSGLAGVQETQYF
cdr3_nt: TGTGCCAGCAGTGTAAGCGGACTAGCGGGAGTGCAAGAGACCCAGTACTTC
v_call: TRBV28
clone_size: once
j_call: TRBJ2-5
cdr3_length: 17
d_call: TRBD2

cdr3_aa: CASSAGQGYEQYF
cdr3_nt: TGTGCCAGCAGCGCGGGACAGGGCTACGAGCAGTACTTC
v_call: TRBV5-6
clone_size: NA
j_call: TRBJ2-7
cdr3_length: 13
d_call: TRBD1

cdr3_aa: CASSLGSRTGRRAFF
cdr3_nt: TGTGCCAGCAGCTTAGGATCACGGACAGGGAGGCGAGCTTTCTTT
v_call: TRBV13
clone_size: NA
j_call: TRBJ1-1
cdr3_length: 15
d_call: TRBD1

cdr3_aa: CASKGSTGARNQPQHF
cdr3_nt: TGTGCCAGTAAGGGTTCTACAGGGGCTCGCAATCAGCCCCAGCATTTT
v_call: TRBV19
clone_size: few
j_call: TRBJ1-5
cdr3_length: 16
d_call: TRBD1

cdr3_aa: CASRPSGTPYEQYF
cdr3_nt: TGTGCCAGCAGACCTAGCGGGACCCCCTACGAGCAGTACTTC
v_call: TRBV6-5
clone_size: NA
j_call: TRBJ2-7
cdr3_length: 14
d_call: TRBD2

cdr3_aa: CASNGTPYNYGYTF
cdr3_nt: TGTGCCAGCAATGGGACACCCTATAACTATGGCTACACCTTC
v_call: TRBV19
clone_size: few
j_call: TRBJ1-2
cdr3_length: 14
d_call: NA

cdr3_aa: CASSSLGDSLEAFF
cdr3_nt: TGTGCCAGCAGTTCCCTAGGGGACAGTTTAGAAGCTTTCTTT
v_call: TRBV6-6
clone_size: NA
j_call: TRBJ1-1
cdr3_length: 14
d_call: TRBD1

cdr3_aa: CASSRGLAGYEQYF
cdr3_nt: TGCGCCAGCAGCCGGGGACTAGCGGGATACGAGCAGTACTTC
v_call: TRBV5-1
clone_size: NA
j_call: TRBJ2-7
cdr3_length: 14
d_call: TRBD2

cdr3_aa: CASSWGGGLTEGYTF
cdr3_nt: TGTGCCAGCAGCTGGGGGGGCGGCCTAACGGAGGGCTACACCTTC
v_call: TRBV5-6
clone_size: NA
j_call: TRBJ1-2
cdr3_length: 15
d_call: NA

cdr3_aa: CASSFLAGIQETQYF
cdr3_nt: TGTGCCAGCAGCTTTTTGGCGGGAATACAAGAGACCCAGTACTTC
v_call: TRBV11-1
clone_size: NA
j_call: TRBJ2-5
cdr3_length: 15
d_call: NA

cdr3_aa: CASSVGLAGAEEQYF
cdr3_nt: TGTGCCAGCAGCGTCGGACTAGCGGGAGCTGAAGAGCAGTACTTC
v_call: TRBV9
clone_size: NA
j_call: TRBJ2-7
cdr3_length: 15
d_call: TRBD2

cdr3_aa: CASSPQGTRSPLHF
cdr3_nt: TGTGCCAGCAGCCCGCAGGGGACGCGGTCACCCCTCCACTTT
v_call: TRBV7-9
clone_size: NA
j_call: TRBJ1-6
cdr3_length: 14
d_call: NA

cdr3_aa: CASSKISLQGYEQYF
cdr3_nt: TGTGCCAGCAGCAAAATATCCTTACAGGGCTACGAGCAGTACTTC
v_call: TRBV21-1
clone_size: NA
j_call: TRBJ2-7
cdr3_length: 15
d_call: NA

cdr3_aa: CASSLEGPAGEQFF
cdr3_nt: TGCGCCAGCAGCTTGGAGGGCCCGGCGGGTGAGCAGTTCTTC
v_call: TRBV5-1
clone_size: NA
j_call: TRBJ2-1
cdr3_length: 14
d_call: NA

cdr3_aa: CASSNWTGFVTEAFF
cdr3_nt: TGTGCCAGCAGCAACTGGACAGGGTTCGTCACTGAAGCTTTCTTT
v_call: TRBV21-1
clone_size: NA
j_call: TRBJ1-1
cdr3_length: 15
d_call: NA

cdr3_aa: CASSFPGQGYEQYF
cdr3_nt: TGCGCCAGCAGCTTCCCGGGACAGGGTTACGAGCAGTACTTC
v_call: TRBV5-1
clone_size: NA
j_call: TRBJ2-7
cdr3_length: 14
d_call: TRBD1

cdr3_aa: CASSVGRGLAGNEQFF
cdr3_nt: TGTGCCAGCAGCGTAGGACGGGGTCTAGCGGGGAATGAGCAGTTCTTC
v_call: TRBV9
clone_size: NA
j_call: TRBJ2-1
cdr3_length: 16
d_call: TRBD2